The rows below give T cell receptor beta chains drawn from one sample of a study of cytomegalovirus exposure and HLA in healthy donors. TCRdb's copy holds only in-frame clones and misses some; the assay was immunoSEQ multiplex PCR. The table lists about 50,000 clones, roughly four fifths of them singletons. Sequencing was done on a sample of PBMCs. The source of these receptors is a young man in good health and CMV-seronegative. The CDR3 runs from the conserved cysteine through the conserved F or W. D genes are given only for firm matches. Rows may omit the clone size; those that give it use once, few, many or a size class.

TRBV28	TRBJ1-4	once	.	12	CASSLSRSKLFF	TGTGCCAGCAGTTTAAGTAGATCGAAACTGTTTTTT
TRBV15	TRBJ1-2	.	.	15	CATSRDLTAGEGYTF	TGTGCCACCAGCAGAGATTTAACGGCCGGGGAGGGCTACACCTTC
TRBV30	TRBJ1-6	.	.	15	CAWRGQNFYNSPLHF	TGTGCCTGGAGAGGACAGAACTTCTATAATTCACCCCTCCACTTT
TRBV25-1	TRBJ1-1	once	TRBD1	15	CASKPQGARVTEAFF	TGTGCCAGCAAACCGCAGGGGGCCCGGGTCACTGAAGCTTTCTTT
TRBV14	TRBJ2-3	.	TRBD1	16	CASSQAQDRGTDTQYF	TGTGCCAGCAGCCAAGCTCAGGACAGGGGCACAGATACGCAGTATTTT
TRBV7-9	TRBJ1-3	.	TRBD1	15	CASSLQGASGNTIYF	TGTGCCAGCAGCTTACAGGGGGCTTCGGGAAACACCATATATTTT
TRBV29-1	TRBJ2-3	once	.	12	CSVEGGADTQYF	TGCAGCGTTGAGGGGGGAGCAGATACGCAGTATTTT
TRBV7-9	TRBJ2-1	.	.	16	CASSARDSGPVDEQFF	TGTGCCAGCAGCGCCCGGGACTCGGGCCCTGTAGATGAGCAGTTCTTC
TRBV6-6	TRBJ1-3	once	.	15	CASRASGGTGNTIYF	TGTGCCAGCAGGGCCTCGGGGGGCACTGGAAACACCATATATTTT
TRBV2	TRBJ1-2	few	.	13	CASRLAVGYGYTF	TGTGCCAGCAGGCTAGCTGTGGGCTATGGCTACACCTTC
TRBV19	TRBJ2-6	.	.	14	CASRGVSGANVLTF	TGTGCCAGTAGGGGCGTCTCTGGGGCCAACGTCCTGACTTTC
TRBV18	TRBJ2-7	once	TRBD1	15	CASSPPSGQAYEQYF	TGTGCCAGCTCACCACCATCGGGACAGGCCTACGAGCAGTACTTC
TRBV29-1	TRBJ1-1	.	TRBD1	15	CSVEGTGGADTEAFF	TGCAGCGTTGAAGGGACAGGGGGCGCCGACACTGAAGCTTTCTTT
TRBV5-1	TRBJ2-1	.	.	16	CASSPGSFPGAREQFF	TGCGCCAGCAGCCCGGGATCTTTTCCGGGAGCTAGGGAGCAGTTCTTC
TRBV10-3	TRBJ2-7	.	TRBD1	14	CAISESPGGSEQYF	TGTGCCATCAGTGAGTCTCCAGGGGGCAGTGAGCAGTACTTC
TRBV6-5	TRBJ2-2	.	.	15	CASSYGAGYTGELFF	TGTGCCAGCAGTTACGGGGCAGGGTACACCGGGGAGCTGTTTTTT
TRBV9	TRBJ2-1	.	TRBD2	13	CASSVFREGEQFF	TGTGCCAGCAGCGTTTTCAGGGAGGGTGAGCAGTTCTTC
TRBV6-1	TRBJ1-2	.	.	13	CASSDRANYGYTF	TGTGCCAGCAGTGACAGGGCTAACTATGGCTACACCTTC
TRBV4-1	TRBJ2-5	.	TRBD2	15	CASSRGLAVQETQYF	TGCGCCAGCAGCCGGGGACTAGCGGTCCAAGAGACCCAGTACTTC
TRBV28	TRBJ2-1	.	TRBD2	15	CASTAGLAVLNEQFF	TGTGCCAGCACGGCAGGACTAGCGGTGCTCAATGAGCAGTTCTTC
TRBV19	TRBJ1-5	.	.	15	CASRPTGFGNQPQHF	TGTGCCAGCCGACCCACAGGATTTGGCAATCAGCCCCAGCATTTT
TRBV9	TRBJ1-2	.	.	14	CASSVGQGSYGYTF	TGTGCCAGCAGCGTTGGGCAGGGGAGTTATGGCTACACCTTC
TRBV7-2	TRBJ2-5	.	TRBD2	18	CASSLAISVTQGGETQYF	TGTGCCAGCAGCTTAGCAATTTCGGTAACCCAGGGAGGGGAGACCCAGTACTTC
TRBV7-9	TRBJ2-7	.	.	13	CASSLAQGYEQYF	TGTGCCAGCAGCTTAGCCCAGGGGTACGAGCAGTACTTC
TRBV6-6	TRBJ2-7	few	.	13	CASSYGLGYEQYF	TGTGCCAGCAGTTACGGACTTGGCTACGAGCAGTACTTC
TRBV11-3	TRBJ1-4	.	.	11	CASSLGGGLFF	TGTGCCAGCAGCCTAGGGGGGGGACTGTTTTTT
TRBV27	TRBJ2-4	once	.	15	CASSLTGLGKNIQYF	TGTGCCAGCAGTTTAACGGGGTTGGGCAAAAACATTCAGTACTTC
TRBV5-1	TRBJ1-1	.	TRBD1	16	CASSFGQVVPGTEAFF	TGCGCCAGCAGCTTCGGACAGGTGGTCCCGGGAACTGAAGCTTTCTTT
TRBV9	TRBJ1-1	.	TRBD1	15	CASSATGTGNTEAFF	TGTGCCAGCAGCGCTACCGGGACAGGGAACACTGAAGCTTTCTTT
TRBV4-2	TRBJ1-5	.	TRBD1	15	CASSQDGTGGQPQHF	TGTGCCAGCAGCCAAGACGGGACAGGGGGACAGCCCCAGCATTTT
TRBV30	TRBJ1-3	.	TRBD1	15	CAWTSDRGIGNTIYF	TGTGCCTGGACCTCGGACAGGGGGATCGGAAACACCATATATTTT
TRBV4-1	TRBJ2-1	once	.	14	CASSPGREYNEQFF	TGCGCCAGCAGCCCCGGACGGGAGTACAATGAGCAGTTCTTC